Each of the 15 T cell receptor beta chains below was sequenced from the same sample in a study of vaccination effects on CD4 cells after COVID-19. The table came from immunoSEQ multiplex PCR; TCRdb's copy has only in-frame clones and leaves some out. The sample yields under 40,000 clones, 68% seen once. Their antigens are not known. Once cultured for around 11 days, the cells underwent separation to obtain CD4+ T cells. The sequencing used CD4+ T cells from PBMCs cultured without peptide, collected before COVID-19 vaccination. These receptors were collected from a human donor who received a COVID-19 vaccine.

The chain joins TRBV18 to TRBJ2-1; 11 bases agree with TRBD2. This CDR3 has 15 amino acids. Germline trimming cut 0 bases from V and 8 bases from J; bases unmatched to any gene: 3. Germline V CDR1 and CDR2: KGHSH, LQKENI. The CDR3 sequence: CASSPPLAGADEQFF. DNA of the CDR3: TGTGCCAGCTCACCACCACTAGCGGGAGCGGATGAGCAGTTCTTC.

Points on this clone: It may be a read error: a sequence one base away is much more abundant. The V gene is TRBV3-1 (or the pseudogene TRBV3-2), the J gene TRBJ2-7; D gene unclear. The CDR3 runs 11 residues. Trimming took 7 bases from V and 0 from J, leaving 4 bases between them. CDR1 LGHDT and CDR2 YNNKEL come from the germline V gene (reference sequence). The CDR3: CASNVSYEQYF. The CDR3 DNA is TGTGCCAGCAACGTCTCCTACGAGCAGTACTTC.

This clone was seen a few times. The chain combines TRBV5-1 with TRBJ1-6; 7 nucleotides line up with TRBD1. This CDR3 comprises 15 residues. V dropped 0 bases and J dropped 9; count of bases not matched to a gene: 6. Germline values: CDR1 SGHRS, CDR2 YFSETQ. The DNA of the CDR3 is TGCGCCAGCAGCTTGGCGGGGGACAGATCTTCACCCCTCCACTTT. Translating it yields CASSLAGDRSSPLHF. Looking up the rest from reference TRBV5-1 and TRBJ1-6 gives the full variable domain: KAGVTQTPRYLIKTRGQQVTLSCSPISGHRSVSWYQQTPGQGLQFLFEYFSETQRNKGNFPGRFSGRQFSNSRSEMNVSTLELGDSALYLCASSLAGDRSSPLHFGNGTRLTVT.

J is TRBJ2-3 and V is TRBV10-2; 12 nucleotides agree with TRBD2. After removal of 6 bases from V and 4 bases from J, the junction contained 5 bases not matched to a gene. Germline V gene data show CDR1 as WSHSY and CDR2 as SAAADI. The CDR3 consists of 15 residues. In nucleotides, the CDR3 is TGCGCCAGCAGAGACCGGACTAGCGGGGCAGATACGCAGTATTTT. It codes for CASRDRTSGADTQYF.

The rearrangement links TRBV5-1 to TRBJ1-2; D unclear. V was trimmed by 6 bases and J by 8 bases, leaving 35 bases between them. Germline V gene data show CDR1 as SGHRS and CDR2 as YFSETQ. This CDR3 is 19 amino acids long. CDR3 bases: TGCGCCAGCACCCAGGAAACTAAACACCCTACCGTAAGGGATAGGGGCTACACCTTC. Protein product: CASTQETKHPTVRDRGYTF. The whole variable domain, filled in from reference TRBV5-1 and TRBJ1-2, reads KAGVTQTPRYLIKTRGQQVTLSCSPISGHRSVSWYQQTPGQGLQFLFEYFSETQRNKGNFPGRFSGRQFSNSRSEMNVSTLELGDSALYLCASTQETKHPTVRDRGYTFGSGTRLTVV.

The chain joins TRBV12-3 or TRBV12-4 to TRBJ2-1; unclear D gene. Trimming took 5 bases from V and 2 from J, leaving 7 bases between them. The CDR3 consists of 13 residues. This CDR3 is CASSSATYNEQFF. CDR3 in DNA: TGTGCCAGCAGTAGCGCCACCTACAATGAGCAGTTCTTC.

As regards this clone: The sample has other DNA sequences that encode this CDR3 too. The CDR3 nucleotides read TGCGCCAGCAGCTTGGCTGGGTACGGAAACACCATATATTTT. As protein: CASSLAGYGNTIYF. The chain combines TRBV5-1 with TRBJ1-3; D gene uncertain. The CDR3 is made up of 14 amino acids. Germline loops: CDR1 SGHRS, CDR2 YFSETQ. Trimming left V 0 bases short and J 4 bases short, with 8 bases between.

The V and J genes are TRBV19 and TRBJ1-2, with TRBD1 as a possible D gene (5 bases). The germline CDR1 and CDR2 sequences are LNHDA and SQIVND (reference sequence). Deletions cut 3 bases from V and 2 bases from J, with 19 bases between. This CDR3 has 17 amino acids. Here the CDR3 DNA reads TGTGCCAGTAGTATTCTCCCACTCGGTGACAGAAACTATGGCTACACCTTC. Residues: CASSILPLGDRNYGYTF.

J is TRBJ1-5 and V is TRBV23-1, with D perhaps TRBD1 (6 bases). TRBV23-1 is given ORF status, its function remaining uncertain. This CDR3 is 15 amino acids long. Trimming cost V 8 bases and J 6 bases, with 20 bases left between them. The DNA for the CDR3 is TGCGCCAGCTCGTCAACGGCGGACAGACGTCAGCCCCAGCATTTT. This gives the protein CASSSTADRRQPQHF.

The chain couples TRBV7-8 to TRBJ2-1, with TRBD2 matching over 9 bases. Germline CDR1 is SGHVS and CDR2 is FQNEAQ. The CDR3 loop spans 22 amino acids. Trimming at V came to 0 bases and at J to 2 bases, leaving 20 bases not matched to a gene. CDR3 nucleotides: TGTGCCAGCAGCTTAGCTCGGCTAACAGGACTAGCGAGAAGTATTACCTACAATGAGCAGTTCTTC. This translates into CASSLARLTGLARSITYNEQFF.

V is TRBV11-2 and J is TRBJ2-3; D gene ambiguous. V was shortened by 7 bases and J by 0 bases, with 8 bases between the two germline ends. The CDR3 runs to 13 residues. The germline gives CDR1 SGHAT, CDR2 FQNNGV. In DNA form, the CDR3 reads TGTGCCAGCAACCCTGGGAGCACAGATACGCAGTATTTT. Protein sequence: CASNPGSTDTQYF.

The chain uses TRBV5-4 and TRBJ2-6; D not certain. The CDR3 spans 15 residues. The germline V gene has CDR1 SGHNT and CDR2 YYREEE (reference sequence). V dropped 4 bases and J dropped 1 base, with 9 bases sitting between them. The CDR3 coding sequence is TGTGCCAGCAGCCCCCTGCGGTCTGGGGCCAACGTCCTGACTTTC. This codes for CASSPLRSGANVLTF.

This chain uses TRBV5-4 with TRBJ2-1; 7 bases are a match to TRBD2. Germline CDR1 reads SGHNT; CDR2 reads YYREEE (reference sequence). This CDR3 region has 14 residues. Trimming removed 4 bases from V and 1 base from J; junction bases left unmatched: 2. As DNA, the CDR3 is TGTGCCAGCAGCAGGGAGGGTTCCTACAATGAGCAGTTCTTC. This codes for CASSREGSYNEQFF. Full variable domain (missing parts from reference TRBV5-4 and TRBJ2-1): ETGVTQSPTHLIKTRGQQVTLRCSSQSGHNTVSWYQQALGQGPQFIFQYYREEENGRGNFPPRFSGLQFPNYSSELNVNALELDDSALYLCASSREGSYNEQFFGPGTRLTVL.

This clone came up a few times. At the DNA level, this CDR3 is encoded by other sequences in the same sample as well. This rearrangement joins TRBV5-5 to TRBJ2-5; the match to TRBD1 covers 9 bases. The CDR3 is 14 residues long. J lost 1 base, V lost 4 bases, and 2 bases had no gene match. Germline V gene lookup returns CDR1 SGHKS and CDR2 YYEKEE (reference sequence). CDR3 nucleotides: TGTGCCAGCAGCCCGGGACAGGGCCAAGAGACCCAGTACTTC. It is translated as CASSPGQGQETQYF.

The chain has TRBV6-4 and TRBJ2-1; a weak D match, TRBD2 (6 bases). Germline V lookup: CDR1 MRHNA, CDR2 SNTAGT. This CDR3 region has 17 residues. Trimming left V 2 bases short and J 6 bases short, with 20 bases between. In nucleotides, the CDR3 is TGTGCCAGCAGTGACCCCATCTTAGCGGTATATGGCAATGAGCAGTTCTTC. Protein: CASSDPILAVYGNEQFF.